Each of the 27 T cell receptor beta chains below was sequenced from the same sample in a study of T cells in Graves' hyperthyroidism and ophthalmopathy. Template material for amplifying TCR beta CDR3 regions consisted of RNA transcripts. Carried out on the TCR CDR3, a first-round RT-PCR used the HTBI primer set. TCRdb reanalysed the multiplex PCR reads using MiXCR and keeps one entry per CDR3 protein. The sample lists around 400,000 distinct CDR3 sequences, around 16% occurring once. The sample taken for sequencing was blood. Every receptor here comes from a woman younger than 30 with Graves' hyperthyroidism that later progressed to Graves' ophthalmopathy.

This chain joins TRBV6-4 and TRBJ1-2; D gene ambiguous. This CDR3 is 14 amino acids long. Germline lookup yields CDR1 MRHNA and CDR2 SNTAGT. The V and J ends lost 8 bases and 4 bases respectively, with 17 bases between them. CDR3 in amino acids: CASGSQPLVYGYTF. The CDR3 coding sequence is TGTGCCAGCGGCAGCCAACCTTTGGTCTATGGCTACACCTTC.

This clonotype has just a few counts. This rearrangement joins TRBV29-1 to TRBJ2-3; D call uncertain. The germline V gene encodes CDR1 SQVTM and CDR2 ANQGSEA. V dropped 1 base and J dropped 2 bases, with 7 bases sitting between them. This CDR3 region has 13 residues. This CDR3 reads CSVEGRFTDTQYF. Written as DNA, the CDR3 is TGCAGCGTTGAAGGTCGTTTCACAGATACGCAGTATTTT.

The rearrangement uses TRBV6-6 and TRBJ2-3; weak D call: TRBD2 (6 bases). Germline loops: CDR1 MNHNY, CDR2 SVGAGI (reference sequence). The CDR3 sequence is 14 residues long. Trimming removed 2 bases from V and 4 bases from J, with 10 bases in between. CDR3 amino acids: CASSYGRYPDTQYF. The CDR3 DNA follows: TGTGCCAGCAGTTACGGGAGGTATCCAGATACGCAGTATTTT.

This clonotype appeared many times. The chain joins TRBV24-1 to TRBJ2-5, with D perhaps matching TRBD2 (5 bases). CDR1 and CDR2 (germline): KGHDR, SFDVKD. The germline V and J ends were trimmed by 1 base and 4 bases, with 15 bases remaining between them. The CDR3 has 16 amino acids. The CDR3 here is CATSDFPDEGGETQYF. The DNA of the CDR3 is TGTGCCACCAGTGATTTCCCCGACGAGGGCGGAGAGACCCAGTACTTC.

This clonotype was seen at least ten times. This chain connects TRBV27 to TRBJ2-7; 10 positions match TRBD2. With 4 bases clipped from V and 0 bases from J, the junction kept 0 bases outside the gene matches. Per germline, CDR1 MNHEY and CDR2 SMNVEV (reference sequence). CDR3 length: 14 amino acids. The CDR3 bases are TGTGCCAGCAGTTCTAGCGGGGGCTCCTACGAGCAGTACTTC. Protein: CASSSSGGSYEQYF.

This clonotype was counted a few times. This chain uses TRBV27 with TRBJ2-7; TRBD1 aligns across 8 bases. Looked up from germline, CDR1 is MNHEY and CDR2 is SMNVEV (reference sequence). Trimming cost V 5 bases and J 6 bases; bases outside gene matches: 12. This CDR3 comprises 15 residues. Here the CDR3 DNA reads TGTGCCAGCAGTGAATCAGGGGGCGCAAGGCGCGAGCAGTACTTC. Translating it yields CASSESGGARREQYF.

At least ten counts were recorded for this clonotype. The CDR3 region is CASSQDPTGINEQFF. The CDR3 DNA sequence: TGTGCCAGCAGCCAAGATCCGACAGGGATCAATGAGCAGTTCTTC. J is TRBJ2-1 and V is TRBV4-2; 7 bases are shared with TRBD1. CDR3 length: 15 amino acids. J was trimmed by 6 bases and V by 0 bases; bases with no gene match: 5. Germline CDR1 is LGHNA and CDR2 is YNFKEQ.

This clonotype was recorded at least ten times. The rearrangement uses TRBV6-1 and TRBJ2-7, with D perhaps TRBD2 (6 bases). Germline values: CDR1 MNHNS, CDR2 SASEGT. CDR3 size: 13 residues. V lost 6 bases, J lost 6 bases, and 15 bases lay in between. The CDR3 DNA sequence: TGTGCCAGCAGAGCTAGCGTAATTGCCGAGCAGTACTTC. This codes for CASRASVIAEQYF.

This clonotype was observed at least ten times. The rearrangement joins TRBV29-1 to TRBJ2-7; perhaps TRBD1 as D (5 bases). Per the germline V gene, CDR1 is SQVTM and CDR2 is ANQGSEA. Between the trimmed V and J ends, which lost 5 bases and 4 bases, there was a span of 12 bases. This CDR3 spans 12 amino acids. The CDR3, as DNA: TGCAGCGTTTCAAGGGGTGATTACGAGCAGTACTTC. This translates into CSVSRGDYEQYF.

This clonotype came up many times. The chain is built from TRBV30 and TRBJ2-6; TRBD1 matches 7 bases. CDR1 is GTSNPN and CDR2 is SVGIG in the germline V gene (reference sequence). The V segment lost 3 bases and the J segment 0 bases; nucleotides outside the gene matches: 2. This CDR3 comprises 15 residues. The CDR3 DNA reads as TGTGCCTGGAGACGGACAGGCTCTGGGGCCAACGTCCTGACTTTC. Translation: CAWRRTGSGANVLTF.

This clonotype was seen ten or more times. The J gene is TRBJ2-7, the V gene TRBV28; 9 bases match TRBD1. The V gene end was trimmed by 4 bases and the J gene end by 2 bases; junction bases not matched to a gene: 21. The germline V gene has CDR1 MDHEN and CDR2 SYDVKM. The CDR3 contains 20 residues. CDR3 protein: CASSSRDRVVISGGTYEQYF. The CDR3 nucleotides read TGTGCCAGCAGTTCCCGGGACAGGGTGGTTATTAGCGGAGGAACCTACGAGCAGTACTTC. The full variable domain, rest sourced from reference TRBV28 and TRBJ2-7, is DVKVTQSSRYLVKRTGEKVFLECVQDMDHENMFWYRQDPGLGLRLIYFSYDVKMKEKGDIPEGYSVSREKKERFSLILESASTNQTSMYLCASSSRDRVVISGGTYEQYFGPGTRLTVT.

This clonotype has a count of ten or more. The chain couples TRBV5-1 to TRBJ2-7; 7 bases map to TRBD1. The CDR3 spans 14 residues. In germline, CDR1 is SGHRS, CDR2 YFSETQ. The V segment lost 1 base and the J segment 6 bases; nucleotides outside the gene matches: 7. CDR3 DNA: TGCGCCAGCAGCTTGCGACAGGGTATCATCGAGCAGTACTTC. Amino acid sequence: CASSLRQGIIEQYF.

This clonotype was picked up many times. The CDR3 sequence: CASSPTSDTQYF. The DNA for the CDR3 is TGTGCCAGCAGTCCGACGTCGGATACGCAGTATTTT. J is TRBJ2-3 and V is TRBV27; no clear D gene. In germline, CDR1 is MNHEY, CDR2 SMNVEV (reference sequence). This CDR3 contains 12 residues. V lost 5 bases and J lost 6, with 9 bases in between.

The CDR3: CSVDREGRGAGGYTF. The CDR3 region has the DNA TGCAGCGTTGACCGAGAGGGGAGGGGGGCAGGTGGCTACACCTTC. The chain recombines TRBV20-1 with TRBJ1-2; weak D call: TRBD1 (6 bases). This CDR3 region has 15 residues. CDR1 is DFQATT and CDR2 is SNEGSKA in the germline V gene (reference sequence).

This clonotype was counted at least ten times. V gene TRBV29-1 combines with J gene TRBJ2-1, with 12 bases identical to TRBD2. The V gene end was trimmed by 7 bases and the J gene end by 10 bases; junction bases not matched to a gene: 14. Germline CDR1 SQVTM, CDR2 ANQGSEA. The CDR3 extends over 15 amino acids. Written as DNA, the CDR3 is TGCAGCGAGCATAGGACTAGCGGGAAGGGTAGGGAGCAGTTCTTC. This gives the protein CSEHRTSGKGREQFF.

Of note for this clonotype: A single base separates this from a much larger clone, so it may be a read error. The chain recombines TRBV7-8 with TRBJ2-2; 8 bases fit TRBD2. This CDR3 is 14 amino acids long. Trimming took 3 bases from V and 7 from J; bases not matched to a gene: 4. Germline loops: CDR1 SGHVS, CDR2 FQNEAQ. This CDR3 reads CASSFPGGSGELFF. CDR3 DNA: TGTGCCAGCAGCTTCCCGGGAGGGAGCGGGGAGCTGTTTTTT.

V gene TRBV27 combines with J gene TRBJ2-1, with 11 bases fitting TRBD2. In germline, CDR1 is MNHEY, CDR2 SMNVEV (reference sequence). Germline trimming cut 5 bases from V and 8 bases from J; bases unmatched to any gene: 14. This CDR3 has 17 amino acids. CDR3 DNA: TGTGCCAGCAGTGTCCTTATAGCGGGAGGGCCAGACGATGAGCAGTTCTTC. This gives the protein CASSVLIAGGPDDEQFF.

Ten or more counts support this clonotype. CDR3 DNA: TGTGCCACCTACAGTCCCGGACAGGGTTCCTACGAGCAGTACTTC. This codes for CATYSPGQGSYEQYF. The V call is TRBV6-2 or TRBV6-3, the J call TRBJ2-7, with 8 nucleotides matching TRBD1. Trimming cost V 10 bases and J 1 base; bases outside gene matches: 12. The CDR3 has 15 residues. Germline CDR1 and CDR2: MNHEY and SVGEGT.

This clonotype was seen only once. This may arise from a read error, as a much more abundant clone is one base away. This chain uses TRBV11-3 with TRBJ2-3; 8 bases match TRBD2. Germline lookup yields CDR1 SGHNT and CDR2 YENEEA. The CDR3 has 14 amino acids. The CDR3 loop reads CASSASGSTDTHYF. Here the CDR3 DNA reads TGTGCCAGCAGCGCAAGCGGGAGCACAGATACGCATTATTTT.

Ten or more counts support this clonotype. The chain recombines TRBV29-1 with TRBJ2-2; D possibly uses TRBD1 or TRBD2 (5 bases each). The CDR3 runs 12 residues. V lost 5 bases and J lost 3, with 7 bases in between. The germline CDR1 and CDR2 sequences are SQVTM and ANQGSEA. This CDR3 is CSVRGDTGELFF. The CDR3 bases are TGCAGCGTTCGAGGGGACACCGGGGAGCTGTTTTTT.

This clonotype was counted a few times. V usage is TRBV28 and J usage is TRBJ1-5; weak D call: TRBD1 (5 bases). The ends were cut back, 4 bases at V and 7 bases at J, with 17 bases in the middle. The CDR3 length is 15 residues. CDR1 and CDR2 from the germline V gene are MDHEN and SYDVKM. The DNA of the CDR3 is TGTGCCAGCAGTTCAGGTCAGCAGGGCCGACAGCCCCAGCATTTT. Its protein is CASSSGQQGRQPQHF.

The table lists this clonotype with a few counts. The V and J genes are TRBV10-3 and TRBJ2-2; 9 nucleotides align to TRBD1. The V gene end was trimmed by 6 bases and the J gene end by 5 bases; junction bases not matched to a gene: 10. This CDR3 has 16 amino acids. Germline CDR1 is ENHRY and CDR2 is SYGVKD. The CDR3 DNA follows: TGTGCCATCAGGGGACAGGGTTTAACTGGAACCGGGGAGCTGTTTTTT. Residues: CAIRGQGLTGTGELFF.

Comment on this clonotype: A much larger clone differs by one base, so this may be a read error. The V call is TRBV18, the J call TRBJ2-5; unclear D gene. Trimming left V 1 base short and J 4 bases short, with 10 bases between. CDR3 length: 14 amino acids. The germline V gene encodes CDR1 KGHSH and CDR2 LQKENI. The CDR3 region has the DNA TGTGCCAGCTCACCACTCCCCGACTTAGAGACCCAGTACTTC. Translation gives CASSPLPDLETQYF.

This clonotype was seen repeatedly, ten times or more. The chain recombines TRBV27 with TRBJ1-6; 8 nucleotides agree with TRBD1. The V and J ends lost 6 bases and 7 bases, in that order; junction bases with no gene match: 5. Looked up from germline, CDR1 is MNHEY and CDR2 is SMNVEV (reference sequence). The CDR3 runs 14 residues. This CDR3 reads CASRTDRDNSPLHF. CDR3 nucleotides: TGTGCCAGCAGGACGGACAGGGACAATTCACCCCTCCACTTT.

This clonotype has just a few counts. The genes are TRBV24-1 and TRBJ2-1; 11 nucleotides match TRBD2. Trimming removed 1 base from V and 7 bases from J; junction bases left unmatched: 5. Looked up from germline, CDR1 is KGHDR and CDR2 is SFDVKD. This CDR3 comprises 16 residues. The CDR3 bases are TGTGCCACCAGTGATTTCACTAGCGGGAGCACAAATGAGCAGTTCTTC. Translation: CATSDFTSGSTNEQFF.

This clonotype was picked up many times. DNA for the CDR3: TGTGCCAGCAGTTCCGGGACTAGCGGGAGGGCCTATTATGAGCAGTTCTTC. It translates to CASSSGTSGRAYYEQFF. V gene TRBV6-1 combines with J gene TRBJ2-1; 16 bases agree with TRBD2. Looked up from germline, CDR1 is MNHNS and CDR2 is SASEGT. The CDR3 sequence is 17 residues long. Trimming removed 5 bases from V and 8 bases from J; junction bases left unmatched: 9.

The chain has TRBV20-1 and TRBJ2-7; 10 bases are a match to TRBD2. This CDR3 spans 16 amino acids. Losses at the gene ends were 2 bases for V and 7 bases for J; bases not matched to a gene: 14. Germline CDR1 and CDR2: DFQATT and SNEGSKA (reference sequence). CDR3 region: CSARPSWSGRAREQYF. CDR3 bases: TGCAGTGCTAGACCCTCTTGGAGCGGGAGGGCACGGGAGCAGTACTTC.